The sequence of this T cell receptor beta chain was determined in a study of OX40 agonist ivuxolimab in advanced cancers. Overall study: Ivuxolimab, which is an agonistic anti-OX40 (CD134) antibody, was administered to the patients.

In regard to this clone: The antigen remains unidentified.

Study observations and caveats: Dosing at 0.1 to 3.0 mg/kg was accompanied by clonal expansion of CD4+ and CD8+ blood T cells by week 6.

This table comes from immunoSEQ multiplex PCR, and its TCRdb copy is limited to in-frame clones, with some not included. This table has around 25,000 clones, approximately 83% appearing once. V was shortened by 6 bases and J by 6 bases, with 9 bases between the two germline ends. Germline CDR1 is MNHEY and CDR2 is SVGAGI. The CDR3 loop spans 12 amino acids. The rearrangement joins TRBV6-5 to TRBJ2-1; D is uncertain. The TCR sequence derives from an adult with an advanced solid tumor such as melanoma, head and neck, liver or kidney cancer. The specimen comprised CD4+ or CD8+ T cells sorted from blood, sampled in a trial of the OX40 agonist ivuxolimab. CDR3 DNA sequence: TGTGCCAGCAGCCGAGGACCCAATGAGCAGTTCTTC. This gives the protein CASSRGPNEQFF.